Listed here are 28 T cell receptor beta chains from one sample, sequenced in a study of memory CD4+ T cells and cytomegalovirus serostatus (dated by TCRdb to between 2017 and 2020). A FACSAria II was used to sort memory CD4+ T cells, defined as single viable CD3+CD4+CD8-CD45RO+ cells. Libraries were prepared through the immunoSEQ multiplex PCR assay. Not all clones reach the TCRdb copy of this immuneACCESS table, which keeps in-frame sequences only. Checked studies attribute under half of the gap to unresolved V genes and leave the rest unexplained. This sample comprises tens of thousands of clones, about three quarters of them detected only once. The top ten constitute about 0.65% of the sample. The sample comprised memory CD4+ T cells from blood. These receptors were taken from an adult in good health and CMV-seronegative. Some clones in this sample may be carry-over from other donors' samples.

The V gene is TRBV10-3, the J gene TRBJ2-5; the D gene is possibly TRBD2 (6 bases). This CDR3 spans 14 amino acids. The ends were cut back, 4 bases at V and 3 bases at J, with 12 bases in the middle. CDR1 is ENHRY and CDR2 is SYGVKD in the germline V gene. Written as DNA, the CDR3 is TGTGCCATCAGTGTCGGCGGGGTGGAAGAGACCCAGTACTTC. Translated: CAISVGGVEETQYF.

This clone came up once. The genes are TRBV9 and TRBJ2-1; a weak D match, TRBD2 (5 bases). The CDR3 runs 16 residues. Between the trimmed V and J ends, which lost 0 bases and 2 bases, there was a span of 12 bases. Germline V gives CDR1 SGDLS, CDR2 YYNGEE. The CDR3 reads CASSVGIREAYNEQFF. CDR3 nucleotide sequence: TGTGCCAGCAGCGTAGGTATTCGGGAAGCCTACAATGAGCAGTTCTTC.

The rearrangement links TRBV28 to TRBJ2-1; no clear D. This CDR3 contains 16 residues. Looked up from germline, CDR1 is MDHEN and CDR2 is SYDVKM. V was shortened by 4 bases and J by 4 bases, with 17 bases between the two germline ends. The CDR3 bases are TGTGCCAGCAGTTCCACGAGGCTACGGGTTTACAATGAGCAGTTCTTC. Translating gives CASSSTRLRVYNEQFF.

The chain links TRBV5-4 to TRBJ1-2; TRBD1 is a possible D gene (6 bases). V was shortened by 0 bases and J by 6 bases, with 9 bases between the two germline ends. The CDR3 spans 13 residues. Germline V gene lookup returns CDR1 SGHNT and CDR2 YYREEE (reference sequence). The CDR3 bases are TGTGCCAGCAGCTTGGTCGCAGGGGATGGCTACACCTTC. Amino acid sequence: CASSLVAGDGYTF.

DNA for the CDR3: TGCGCCAGCAGCTTGGACAGGGTGAACTCTAACTATGGCTACACCTTC. As protein: CASSLDRVNSNYGYTF. The rearrangement links TRBV5-1 to TRBJ1-2; weak D call: TRBD1 (6 bases). Trimming pared 0 bases from V and 0 bases from J, leaving 12 bases between. CDR3 size: 16 residues. Germline CDR1 SGHRS, CDR2 YFSETQ.

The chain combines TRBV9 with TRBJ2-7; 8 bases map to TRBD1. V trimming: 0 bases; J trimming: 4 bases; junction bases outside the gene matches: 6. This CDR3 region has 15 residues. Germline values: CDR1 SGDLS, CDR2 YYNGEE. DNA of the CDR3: TGTGCCAGCAGCGTAGGGTCAGGGGGCATATACGAGCAGTACTTC. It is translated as CASSVGSGGIYEQYF.

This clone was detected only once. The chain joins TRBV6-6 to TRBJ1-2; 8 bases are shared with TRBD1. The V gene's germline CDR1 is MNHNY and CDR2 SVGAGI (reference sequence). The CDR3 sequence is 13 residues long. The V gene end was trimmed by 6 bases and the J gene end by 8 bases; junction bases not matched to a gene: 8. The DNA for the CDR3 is TGTGCCAGCAGGTCGGACAGGGTACAAGGCTACACCTTC. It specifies CASRSDRVQGYTF.

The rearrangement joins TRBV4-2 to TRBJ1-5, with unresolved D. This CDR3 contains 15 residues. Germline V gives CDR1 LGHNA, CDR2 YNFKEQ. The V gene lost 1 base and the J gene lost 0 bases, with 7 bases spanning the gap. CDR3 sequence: CASSQAPYSNQPQHF. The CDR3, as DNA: TGTGCCAGCAGCCAAGCACCGTATAGCAATCAGCCCCAGCATTTT.

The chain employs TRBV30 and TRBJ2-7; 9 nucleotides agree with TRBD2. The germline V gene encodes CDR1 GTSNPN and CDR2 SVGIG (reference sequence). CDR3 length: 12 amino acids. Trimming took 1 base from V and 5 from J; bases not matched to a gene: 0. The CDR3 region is CAWSASGDEQYF. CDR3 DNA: TGTGCCTGGAGTGCTAGCGGGGACGAGCAGTACTTC.

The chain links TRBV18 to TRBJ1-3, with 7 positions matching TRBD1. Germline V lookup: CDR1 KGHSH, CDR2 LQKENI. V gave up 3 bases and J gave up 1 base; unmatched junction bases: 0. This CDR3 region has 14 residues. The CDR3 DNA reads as TGTGCCAGCTCACCGACAGGGTCTGGAAACACCATATATTTT. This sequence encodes CASSPTGSGNTIYF.

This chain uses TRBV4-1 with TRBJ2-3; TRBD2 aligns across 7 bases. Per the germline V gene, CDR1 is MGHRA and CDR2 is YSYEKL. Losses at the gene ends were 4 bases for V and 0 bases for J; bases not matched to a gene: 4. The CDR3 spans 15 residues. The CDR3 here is CASSPSGGSTDTQYF. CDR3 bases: TGCGCCAGCAGCCCTTCGGGGGGAAGCACAGATACGCAGTATTTT.

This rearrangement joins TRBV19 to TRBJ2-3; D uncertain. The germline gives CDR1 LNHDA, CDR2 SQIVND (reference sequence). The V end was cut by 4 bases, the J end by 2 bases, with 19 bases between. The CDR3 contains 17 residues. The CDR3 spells CASSTSLIAINTDTQYF. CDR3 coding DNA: TGTGCCAGTAGTACCTCCCTCATCGCCATAAACACAGATACGCAGTATTTT.

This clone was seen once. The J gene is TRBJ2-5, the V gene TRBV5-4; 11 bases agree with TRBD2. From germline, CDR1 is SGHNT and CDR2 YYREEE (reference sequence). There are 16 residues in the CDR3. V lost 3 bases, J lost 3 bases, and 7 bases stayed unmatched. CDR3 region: CASSSPGLAVKETQYF. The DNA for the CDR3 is TGTGCCAGCAGCTCGCCGGGACTAGCGGTTAAAGAGACCCAGTACTTC.

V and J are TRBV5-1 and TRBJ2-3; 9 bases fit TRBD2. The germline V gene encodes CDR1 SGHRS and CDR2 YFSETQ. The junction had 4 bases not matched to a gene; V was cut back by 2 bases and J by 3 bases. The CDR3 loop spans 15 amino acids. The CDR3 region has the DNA TGCGCCAGCAGCTTAGCGGGGGGAAAGACAGATACGCAGTATTTT. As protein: CASSLAGGKTDTQYF.

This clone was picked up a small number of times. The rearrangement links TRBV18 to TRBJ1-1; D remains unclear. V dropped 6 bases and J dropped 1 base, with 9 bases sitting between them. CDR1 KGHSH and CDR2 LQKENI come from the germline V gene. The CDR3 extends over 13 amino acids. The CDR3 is CASSEGGNTEAFF. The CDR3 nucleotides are TGTGCCAGCTCCGAGGGCGGGAACACTGAAGCTTTCTTT.

The CDR3 DNA reads as TGTGCCAGCAGCTCGGGACAACTCCAAGAGACCCAGTACTTC. Translation: CASSSGQLQETQYF. This chain joins TRBV5-4 and TRBJ2-5; a possible D gene is TRBD1 (6 bases). This CDR3 is built from 14 residues. V lost 3 bases and J lost 1, with 10 bases in between. Germline V gives CDR1 SGHNT, CDR2 YYREEE (reference sequence). Full variable domain (missing parts from reference TRBV5-4 and TRBJ2-5): ETGVTQSPTHLIKTRGQQVTLRCSSQSGHNTVSWYQQALGQGPQFIFQYYREEENGRGNFPPRFSGLQFPNYSSELNVNALELDDSALYLCASSSGQLQETQYFGPGTRLLVL.

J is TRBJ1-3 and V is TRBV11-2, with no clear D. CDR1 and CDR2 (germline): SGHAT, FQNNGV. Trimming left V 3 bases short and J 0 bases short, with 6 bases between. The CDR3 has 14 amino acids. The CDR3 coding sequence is TGTGCCAGCAGCTTGAGGGACTCTGGAAACACCATATATTTT. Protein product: CASSLRDSGNTIYF.

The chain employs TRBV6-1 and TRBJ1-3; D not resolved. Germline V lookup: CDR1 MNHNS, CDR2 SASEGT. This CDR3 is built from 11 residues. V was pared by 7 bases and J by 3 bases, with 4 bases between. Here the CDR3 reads CASIIGNTIYF. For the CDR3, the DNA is TGTGCCAGCATTATTGGAAACACCATATATTTT.

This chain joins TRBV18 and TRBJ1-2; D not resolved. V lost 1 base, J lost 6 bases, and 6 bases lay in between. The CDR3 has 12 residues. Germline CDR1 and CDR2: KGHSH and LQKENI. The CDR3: CASSPREDGYTF. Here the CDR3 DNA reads TGTGCCAGCTCACCACGGGAGGATGGCTACACCTTC.

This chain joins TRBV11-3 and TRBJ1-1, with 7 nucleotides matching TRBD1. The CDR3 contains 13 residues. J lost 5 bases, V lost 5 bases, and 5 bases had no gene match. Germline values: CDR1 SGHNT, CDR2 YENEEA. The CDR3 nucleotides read TGTGCCAGCAGCCAGGACAGGCAGACTGAAGCTTTCTTT. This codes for CASSQDRQTEAFF.

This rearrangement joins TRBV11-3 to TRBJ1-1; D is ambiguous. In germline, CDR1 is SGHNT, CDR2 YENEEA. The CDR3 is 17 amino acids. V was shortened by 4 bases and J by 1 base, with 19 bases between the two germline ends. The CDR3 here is CASSSKRQVGRNTEAFF. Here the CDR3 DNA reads TGTGCCAGCAGCTCAAAGCGGCAGGTGGGTCGGAACACTGAAGCTTTCTTT.

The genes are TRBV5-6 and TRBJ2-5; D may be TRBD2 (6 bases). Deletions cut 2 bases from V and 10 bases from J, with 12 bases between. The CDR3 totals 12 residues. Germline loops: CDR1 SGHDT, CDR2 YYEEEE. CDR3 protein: CASSLTPGVQYF. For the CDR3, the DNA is TGTGCCAGCAGCTTAACTCCGGGGGTCCAGTACTTC.

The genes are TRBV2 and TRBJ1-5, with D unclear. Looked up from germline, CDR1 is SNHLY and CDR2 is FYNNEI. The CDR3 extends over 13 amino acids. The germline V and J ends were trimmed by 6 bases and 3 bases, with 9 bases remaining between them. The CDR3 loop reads CASREVINQPQHF. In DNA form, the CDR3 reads TGTGCCAGCAGGGAGGTGATCAATCAGCCCCAGCATTTT.

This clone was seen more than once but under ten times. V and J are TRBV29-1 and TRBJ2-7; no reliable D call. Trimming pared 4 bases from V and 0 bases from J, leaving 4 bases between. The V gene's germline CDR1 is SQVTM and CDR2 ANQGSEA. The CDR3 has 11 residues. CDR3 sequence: CSVGHSYEQYF. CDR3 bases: TGCAGCGTTGGACACTCCTACGAGCAGTACTTC.

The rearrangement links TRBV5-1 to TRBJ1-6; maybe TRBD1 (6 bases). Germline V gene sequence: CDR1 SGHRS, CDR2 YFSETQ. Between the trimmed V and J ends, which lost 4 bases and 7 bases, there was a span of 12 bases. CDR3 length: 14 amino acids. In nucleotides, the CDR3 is TGCGCCAGCAGCGCCACTACAGGGAATTCACCCCTCCACTTT. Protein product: CASSATTGNSPLHF. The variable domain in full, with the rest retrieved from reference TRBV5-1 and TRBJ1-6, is KAGVTQTPRYLIKTRGQQVTLSCSPISGHRSVSWYQQTPGQGLQFLFEYFSETQRNKGNFPGRFSGRQFSNSRSEMNVSTLELGDSALYLCASSATTGNSPLHFGNGTRLTVT.

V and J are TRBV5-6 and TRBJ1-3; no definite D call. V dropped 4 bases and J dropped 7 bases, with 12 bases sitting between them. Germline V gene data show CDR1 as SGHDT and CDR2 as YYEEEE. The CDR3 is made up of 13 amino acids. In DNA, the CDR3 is TGTGCCAGCAGCCAAAGGACCTCGAACACCATATATTTT. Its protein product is CASSQRTSNTIYF.

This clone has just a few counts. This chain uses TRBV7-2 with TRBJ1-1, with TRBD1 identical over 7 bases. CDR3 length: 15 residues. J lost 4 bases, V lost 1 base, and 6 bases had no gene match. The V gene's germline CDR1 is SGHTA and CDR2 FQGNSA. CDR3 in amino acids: CASSLVGRGGTEAFF. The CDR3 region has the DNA TGTGCCAGCAGCTTAGTGGGCAGGGGGGGCACTGAAGCTTTCTTT.

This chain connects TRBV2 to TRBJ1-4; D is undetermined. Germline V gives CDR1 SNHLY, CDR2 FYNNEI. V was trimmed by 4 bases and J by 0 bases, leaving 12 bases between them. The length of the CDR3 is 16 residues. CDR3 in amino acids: CASSGAPGATNEKLFF. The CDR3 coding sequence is TGTGCCAGCAGTGGCGCACCCGGAGCAACTAATGAAAAACTGTTTTTT.